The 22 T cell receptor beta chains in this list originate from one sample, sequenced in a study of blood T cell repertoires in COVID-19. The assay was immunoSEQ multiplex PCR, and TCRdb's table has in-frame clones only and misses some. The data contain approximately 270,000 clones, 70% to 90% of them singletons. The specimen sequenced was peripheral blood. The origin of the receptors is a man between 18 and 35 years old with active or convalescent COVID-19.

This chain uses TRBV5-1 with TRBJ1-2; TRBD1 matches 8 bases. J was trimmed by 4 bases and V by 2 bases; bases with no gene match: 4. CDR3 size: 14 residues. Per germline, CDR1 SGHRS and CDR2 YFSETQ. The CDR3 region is CASSFRDRIYGYTF. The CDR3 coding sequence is TGCGCCAGCAGCTTCCGGGACAGGATCTATGGCTACACCTTC.

Here the CDR3 DNA reads TGTGCCTGGAGTGTACGGTCTGGTTACTCTGGGGCCAACGTCCTGACTTTC. Its protein is CAWSVRSGYSGANVLTF. This rearrangement joins TRBV30 to TRBJ2-6; D is ambiguous. From germline, CDR1 is GTSNPN and CDR2 SVGIG (reference sequence). V lost 0 bases and J 0 bases, leaving 12 bases between the germline ends. The CDR3 runs 17 residues.

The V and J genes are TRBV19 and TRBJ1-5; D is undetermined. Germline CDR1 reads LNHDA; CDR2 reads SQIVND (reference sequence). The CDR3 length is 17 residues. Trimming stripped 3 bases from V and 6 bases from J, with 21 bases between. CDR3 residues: CASSISGGRYMAQPQHF. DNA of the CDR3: TGTGCCAGTAGTATTTCAGGTGGGCGCTATATGGCTCAGCCCCAGCATTTT.

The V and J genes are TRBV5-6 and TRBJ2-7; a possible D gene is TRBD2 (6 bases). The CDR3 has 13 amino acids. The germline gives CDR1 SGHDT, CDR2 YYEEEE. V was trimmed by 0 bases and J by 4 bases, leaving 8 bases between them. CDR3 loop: CASSLEGTYEQYF. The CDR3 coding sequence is TGTGCCAGCAGCTTGGAGGGGACTTACGAGCAGTACTTC.

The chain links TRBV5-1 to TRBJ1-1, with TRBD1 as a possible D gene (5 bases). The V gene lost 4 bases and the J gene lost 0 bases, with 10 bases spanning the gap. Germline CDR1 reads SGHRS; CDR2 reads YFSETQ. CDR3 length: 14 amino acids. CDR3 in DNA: TGCGCCAGCAGCCAACCGACAGTGAACACTGAAGCTTTCTTT. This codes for CASSQPTVNTEAFF.

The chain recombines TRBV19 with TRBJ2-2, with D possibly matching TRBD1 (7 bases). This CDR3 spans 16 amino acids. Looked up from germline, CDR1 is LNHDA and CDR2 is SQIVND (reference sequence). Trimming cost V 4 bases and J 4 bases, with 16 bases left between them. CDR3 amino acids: CASSNFYRGGTGELFF. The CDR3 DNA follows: TGTGCCAGTAGTAATTTTTACAGGGGAGGCACCGGGGAGCTGTTTTTT.

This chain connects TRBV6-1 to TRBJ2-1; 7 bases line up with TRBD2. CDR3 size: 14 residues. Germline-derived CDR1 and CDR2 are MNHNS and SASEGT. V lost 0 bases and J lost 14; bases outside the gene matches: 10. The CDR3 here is CASSEAAAMTSKFF. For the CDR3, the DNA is TGTGCCAGCAGTGAAGCCGCAGCAATGACTAGCAAGTTCTTC.

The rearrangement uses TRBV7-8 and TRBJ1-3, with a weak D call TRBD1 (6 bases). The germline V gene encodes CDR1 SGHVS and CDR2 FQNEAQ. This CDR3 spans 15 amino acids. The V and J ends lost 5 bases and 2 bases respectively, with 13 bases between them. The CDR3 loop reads CASSRAGGPGNTIYF. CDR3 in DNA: TGTGCCAGCAGCCGAGCCGGGGGGCCTGGAAACACCATATATTTT.

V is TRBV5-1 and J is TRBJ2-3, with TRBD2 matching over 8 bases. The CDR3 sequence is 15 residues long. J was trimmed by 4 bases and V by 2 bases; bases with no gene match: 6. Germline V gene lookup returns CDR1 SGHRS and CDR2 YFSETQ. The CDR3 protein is CASSFGAGAADTQYF. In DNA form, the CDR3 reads TGCGCCAGCAGCTTCGGAGCGGGAGCCGCAGATACGCAGTATTTT.

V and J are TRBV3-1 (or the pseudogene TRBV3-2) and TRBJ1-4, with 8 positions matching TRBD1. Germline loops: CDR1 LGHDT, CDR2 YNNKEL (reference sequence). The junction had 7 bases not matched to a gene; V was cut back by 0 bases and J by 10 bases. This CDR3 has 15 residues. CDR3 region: CASSQENRGRRKLFF. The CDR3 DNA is TGTGCCAGCAGCCAAGAAAACAGGGGGAGGAGAAAACTGTTTTTT.

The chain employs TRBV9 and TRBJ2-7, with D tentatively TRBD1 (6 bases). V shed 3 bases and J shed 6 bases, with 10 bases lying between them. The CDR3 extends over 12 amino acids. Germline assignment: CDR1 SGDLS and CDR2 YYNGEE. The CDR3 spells CASSATRGEQYF. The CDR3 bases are TGTGCCAGCAGCGCCACCAGGGGCGAGCAGTACTTC. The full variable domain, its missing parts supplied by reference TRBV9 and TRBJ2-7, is DSGVTQTPKHLITATGQRVTLRCSPRSGDLSVYWYQQSLDQGLQFLIQYYNGEERAKGNILERFSAQQFPDLHSELNLSSLELGDSALYFCASSATRGEQYFGPGTRLTVT.

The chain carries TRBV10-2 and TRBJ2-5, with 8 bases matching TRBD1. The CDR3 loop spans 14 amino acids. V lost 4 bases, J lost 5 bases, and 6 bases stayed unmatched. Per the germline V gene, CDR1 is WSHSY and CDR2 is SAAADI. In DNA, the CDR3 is TGCGCCAGCAGTGTATCAGGGGGCGGGGAGACCCAGTACTTC. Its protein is CASSVSGGGETQYF.

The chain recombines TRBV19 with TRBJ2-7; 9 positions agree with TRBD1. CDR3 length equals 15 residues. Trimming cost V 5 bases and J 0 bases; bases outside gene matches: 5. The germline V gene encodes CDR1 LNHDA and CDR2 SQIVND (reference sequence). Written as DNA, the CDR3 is TGTGCCAGTAGTTATGGACAGGGGCACTCCTACGAGCAGTACTTC. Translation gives CASSYGQGHSYEQYF.

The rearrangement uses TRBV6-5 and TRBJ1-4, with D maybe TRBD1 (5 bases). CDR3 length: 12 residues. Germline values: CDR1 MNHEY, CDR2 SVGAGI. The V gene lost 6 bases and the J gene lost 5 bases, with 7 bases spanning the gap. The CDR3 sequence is CASRAGNEKLFF. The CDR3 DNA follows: TGTGCCAGCAGGGCAGGGAATGAAAAACTGTTTTTT.

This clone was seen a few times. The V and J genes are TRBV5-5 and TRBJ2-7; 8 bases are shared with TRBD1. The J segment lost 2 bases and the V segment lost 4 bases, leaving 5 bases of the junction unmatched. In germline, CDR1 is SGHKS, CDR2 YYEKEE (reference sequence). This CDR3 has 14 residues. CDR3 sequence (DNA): TGTGCCAGCAGCCGGACAGGGCAGGCCTACGAGCAGTACTTC. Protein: CASSRTGQAYEQYF.

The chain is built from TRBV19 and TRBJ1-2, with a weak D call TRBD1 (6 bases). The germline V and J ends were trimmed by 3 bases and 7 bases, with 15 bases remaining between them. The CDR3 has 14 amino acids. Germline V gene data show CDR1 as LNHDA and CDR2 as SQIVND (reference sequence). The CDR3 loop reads CASSIWGPGFGYTF. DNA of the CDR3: TGTGCCAGTAGTATTTGGGGGCCCGGTTTTGGCTACACCTTC.

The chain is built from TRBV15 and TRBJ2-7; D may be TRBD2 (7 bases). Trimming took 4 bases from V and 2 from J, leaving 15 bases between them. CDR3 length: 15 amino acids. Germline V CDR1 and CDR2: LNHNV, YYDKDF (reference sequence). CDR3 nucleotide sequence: TGTGCCACCAGCAAGGGGGGGAGCGGAACCTACGAGCAGTACTTC. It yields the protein CATSKGGSGTYEQYF.

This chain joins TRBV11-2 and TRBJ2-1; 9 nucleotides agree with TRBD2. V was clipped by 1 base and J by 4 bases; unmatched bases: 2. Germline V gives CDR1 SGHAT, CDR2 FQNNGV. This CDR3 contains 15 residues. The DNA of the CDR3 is TGTGCCAGCAGCTTAGGACTAGCGGAGTACAATGAGCAGTTCTTC. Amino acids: CASSLGLAEYNEQFF.

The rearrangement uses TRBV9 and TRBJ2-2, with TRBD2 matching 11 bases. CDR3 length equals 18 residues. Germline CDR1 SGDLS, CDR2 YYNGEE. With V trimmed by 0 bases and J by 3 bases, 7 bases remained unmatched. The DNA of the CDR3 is TGTGCCAGCAGCGTAGTTAGCGGGAGGGCCCAGTACACCGGGGAGCTGTTTTTT. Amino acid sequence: CASSVVSGRAQYTGELFF. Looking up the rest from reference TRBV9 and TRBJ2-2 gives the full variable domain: DSGVTQTPKHLITATGQRVTLRCSPRSGDLSVYWYQQSLDQGLQFLIQYYNGEERAKGNILERFSAQQFPDLHSELNLSSLELGDSALYFCASSVVSGRAQYTGELFFGEGSRLTVL.

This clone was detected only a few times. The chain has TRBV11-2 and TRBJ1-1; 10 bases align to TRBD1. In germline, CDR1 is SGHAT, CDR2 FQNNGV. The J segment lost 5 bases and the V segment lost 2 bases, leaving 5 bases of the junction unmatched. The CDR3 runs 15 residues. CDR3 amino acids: CASSLWWDRGTEAFF. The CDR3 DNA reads TGTGCCAGCAGCTTATGGTGGGACAGGGGAACTGAAGCTTTCTTT.

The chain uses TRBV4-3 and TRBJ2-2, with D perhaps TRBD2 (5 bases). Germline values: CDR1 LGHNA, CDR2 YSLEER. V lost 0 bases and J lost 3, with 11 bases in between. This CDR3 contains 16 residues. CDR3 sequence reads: CASSQDGRVDTGELFF. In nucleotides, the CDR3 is TGCGCCAGCAGCCAAGATGGGCGGGTGGACACCGGGGAGCTGTTTTTT.

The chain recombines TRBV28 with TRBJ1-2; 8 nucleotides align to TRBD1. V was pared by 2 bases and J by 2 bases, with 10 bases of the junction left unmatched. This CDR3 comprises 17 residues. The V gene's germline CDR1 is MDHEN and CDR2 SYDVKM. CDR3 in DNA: TGTGCCAGCAGTTTAGGCGGACAGGGATACGCGAACTATGGCTACACCTTC. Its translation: CASSLGGQGYANYGYTF.